This is a list of T cell receptor beta chains from one sample in a study of shared clonotypes between healthy human individuals. Some clones are missing from TCRdb's copy, which holds only in-frame ones; the method was immunoSEQ multiplex PCR. The sample carries 2 million to 2.5 million clones, about 93% recorded once. Sequenced input: naive CD8+ T cells from PBMCs. The receptors shown here come from a man between 18 and 35 years old in good health. Some clones in this sample may be carry-over from other donors' samples. Both conserved end residues are part of each CDR3. Each record gives: V gene, D gene, clone size, J gene, CDR3 DNA, CDR3 protein. A D gene is named only where the DNA matches it firmly. Part of the rows lack a size; the others show once, few, many or a class for expanded clones.

>TRBV28|-|once|TRBJ2-7
TGTGCCAGCAGTTTATACCAGGGGCCCTACGAGCAGTACTTC
CASSLYQGPYEQYF
>TRBV19|TRBD1|-|TRBJ1-5
TGTGCCAGTAGTATCCGTGACAGGGCTCAGCCCCAGCATTTT
CASSIRDRAQPQHF
>TRBV13|TRBD2|-|TRBJ2-7
TGTGCCAGCAGCAAACTAGCGGTAAGCCCCTACGAGCAGTACTTC
CASSKLAVSPYEQYF
>TRBV7-2|TRBD1|-|TRBJ2-7
TGTGCCAGCAGCTTAAGGGGGCTCGAGCAGTACTTC
CASSLRGLEQYF
>TRBV4-2|-|-|TRBJ2-1
TGTGCCAGCAGCCTTCTGTCCAGGGGTGAGCAGTTCTTC
CASSLLSRGEQFF
>TRBV9|TRBD1|-|TRBJ2-7
TGTGCCAGCAGCGTTGGGACAGGGGTCTCCTACGAGCAGTACTTC
CASSVGTGVSYEQYF
>TRBV27|-|-|TRBJ1-4
TGTGCCAGCAGTTTATCGGGCAGGGTGCGAGGAGAAAAACTGTTTTTT
CASSLSGRVRGEKLFF
>TRBV5-6|-|-|TRBJ2-6
TGTGCCAGCAGCTCGGAACTAGATTCCACTGGGGCCAACGTCCTGACTTTC
CASSSELDSTGANVLTF
>TRBV27|TRBD1|-|TRBJ2-5
TGTGCCAGCAGTCCCGACTCCATGGACAGGAACAATCGGGAGACCCAGTACTTC
CASSPDSMDRNNRETQYF
>TRBV5-4|TRBD1|-|TRBJ1-1
TGTGCCAGCAGCGAATTGACAGGGGGCTTAAACACTGAAGCTTTCTTT
CASSELTGGLNTEAFF
>TRBV13|-|-|TRBJ2-7
TGTGCCAGCAGCCTGACCCCGACAGGTACCTACGAGCAGTACTTC
CASSLTPTGTYEQYF
>TRBV15|-|-|TRBJ2-7
TGTGCCACCAGCAGAGACCCCCGTACCTACGAGCAGTACTTC
CATSRDPRTYEQYF
>TRBV11-2|-|-|TRBJ2-1
TGTGCCAGCAGCTTAGGAGCCCACAATGAGCAGTTCTTC
CASSLGAHNEQFF
>TRBV5-6|TRBD2|-|TRBJ2-7
TGTGCCAGCTCCTGGGAGGGCTACTACGAGCAGTACTTC
CASSWEGYYEQYF
>TRBV27|-|-|TRBJ2-2
TGTGCCAGCAGTTTAACCAGCGGTAACACCGGGGAGCTGTTTTTT
CASSLTSGNTGELFF